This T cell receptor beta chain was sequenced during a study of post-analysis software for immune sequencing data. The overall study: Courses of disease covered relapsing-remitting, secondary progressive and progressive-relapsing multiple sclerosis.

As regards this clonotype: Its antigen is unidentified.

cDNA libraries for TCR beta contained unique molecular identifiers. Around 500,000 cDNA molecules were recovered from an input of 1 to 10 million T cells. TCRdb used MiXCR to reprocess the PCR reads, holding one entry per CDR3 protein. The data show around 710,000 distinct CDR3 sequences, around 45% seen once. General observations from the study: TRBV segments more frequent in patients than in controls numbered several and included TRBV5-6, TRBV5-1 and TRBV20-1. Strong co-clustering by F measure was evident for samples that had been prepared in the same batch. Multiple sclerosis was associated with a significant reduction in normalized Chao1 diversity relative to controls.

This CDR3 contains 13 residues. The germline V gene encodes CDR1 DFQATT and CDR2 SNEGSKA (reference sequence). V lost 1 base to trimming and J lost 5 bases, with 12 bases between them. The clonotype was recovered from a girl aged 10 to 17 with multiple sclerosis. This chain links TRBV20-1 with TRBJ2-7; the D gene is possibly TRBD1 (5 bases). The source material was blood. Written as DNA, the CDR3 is TGCAGTGCTAGAGCCCCAGGGTTTGACGAGCAGTACTTC. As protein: CSARAPGFDEQYF.